This T cell receptor (beta chain) was documented in a study of CD8 T cells in ankylosing spondylitis. Germline V gene lookup returns CDR1 SEHNR and CDR2 FQNEAQ (reference sequence). The CDR3 extends over 14 amino acids. The V and J ends lost 8 bases and 2 bases respectively, with 13 bases between them. In TCRdb, the 5' RACE reads were re-called with MiXCR into one record per CDR3 protein. Of roughly 130,000 distinct CDR3 sequences listed, about a tenth are singletons. V and J are TRBV7-9 and TRBJ2-1; D may be TRBD2 (6 bases). This sequence was found in a male donor with ankylosing spondylitis or in good health (not recorded which). The sample was blood, either unsorted or a sorted T cell fraction (not recorded which). In nucleotides, the CDR3 is TGTGCCAGCCGGGGCCGGGAGACCTACAATGAGCAGTTCTTC. It codes for CASRGRETYNEQFF.